The next 18 T cell receptor beta chains were all read from a single sample in a study of blood T cell repertoires in COVID-19. Assay used: immunoSEQ multiplex PCR; TCRdb lists only in-frame clones, some missing. The repertoire consists of 350,000 to 400,000 clones, with around 89% occurring once and the leading ten covering about 3%. The sequenced sample was peripheral blood. These receptors came from a woman aged 25 to 39 with COVID-19, enrolled during active disease.

This clone was seen only once. V usage is TRBV9 and J usage is TRBJ1-2; the D gene is possibly TRBD1 (5 bases). Germline loops: CDR1 SGDLS, CDR2 YYNGEE. CDR3 size: 14 residues. The V end was cut by 0 bases, the J end by 2 bases, with 8 bases between. The CDR3 DNA reads TGTGCCAGCAGCGTAGCGCCAGGGAACTATGGCTACACCTTC. Its translation is CASSVAPGNYGYTF.

The chain employs TRBV11-2 and TRBJ1-1; 7 bases are shared with TRBD1. The CDR3 consists of 14 residues. CDR1 SGHAT and CDR2 FQNNGV come from the germline V gene. V shed 5 bases and J 7 bases; nucleotides not matched to a gene: 10. DNA of the CDR3: TGTGCCAGCAGCCTTGGCGATCGACAGGGTGAAGCTTTCTTT. Protein sequence: CASSLGDRQGEAFF.

The genes are TRBV2 and TRBJ1-2; possible D gene TRBD1, 5 bases. Deletions cut 5 bases from V and 3 bases from J, with 19 bases between. Germline values: CDR1 SNHLY, CDR2 FYNNEI. The CDR3 is 16 amino acids. The CDR3 is CASSPPGRGPHYGYTF. DNA of the CDR3: TGTGCCAGCAGTCCTCCCGGGAGGGGTCCTCACTATGGCTACACCTTC.

The count of this clone is one. In DNA form, the CDR3 reads TGTGCCAACTGGGACAGACGCACAGATACGCAGTATTTT. This encodes CANWDRRTDTQYF. The chain recombines TRBV12-3 or TRBV12-4 with TRBJ2-3; 7 nucleotides agree with TRBD1. The V and J ends lost 10 bases and 1 base, in that order; junction bases with no gene match: 5. This CDR3 is 13 amino acids long.

This clone came up a few times. The gene calls are TRBV7-9 and TRBJ1-2, with TRBD1 matching over 7 bases. V gave up 3 bases and J gave up 3 bases; unmatched junction bases: 7. Per the germline V gene, CDR1 is SEHNR and CDR2 is FQNEAQ (reference sequence). The CDR3 loop spans 15 amino acids. The chain's CDR3 is CASSFGGDSHYGYTF. The CDR3 DNA sequence: TGTGCCAGCAGCTTCGGCGGGGACAGCCACTATGGCTACACCTTC.

As to this clone: Other DNA sequences from this sample encode an identical CDR3 as well. CDR3 DNA sequence: TGCGCCAGCAGTTTACAGGGGAACACTGAAGCTTTCTTT. It yields the protein CASSLQGNTEAFF. The chain uses TRBV5-1 and TRBJ1-1; possible D gene TRBD1, 6 bases. Germline V gene sequence: CDR1 SGHRS, CDR2 YFSETQ. The CDR3 loop spans 13 amino acids. Trimming shortened V by 5 bases and J by 1 base, and 9 bases separated the two germline ends.

As to this clone: Within the sample, other DNA sequences also encode this same CDR3. The chain uses TRBV3-1 (or the pseudogene TRBV3-2) and TRBJ2-6, with D uncertain. CDR3 length equals 15 residues. Germline values: CDR1 LGHDT, CDR2 YNNKEL (reference sequence). The V end lost 0 bases, the J end lost 1 base, and 4 bases lay between the germline ends. The CDR3 spells CASSQDSSGANVLTF. The CDR3 DNA reads TGTGCCAGCAGCCAAGATTCATCTGGGGCCAACGTCCTGACTTTC.

The J gene is TRBJ2-5, the V gene TRBV19; TRBD1 agrees at 9 bases. The V segment lost 5 bases and the J segment 6 bases; nucleotides outside the gene matches: 10. The CDR3 loop spans 15 amino acids. CDR1 LNHDA and CDR2 SQIVND come from the germline V gene (reference sequence). The CDR3 loop is CASSEQGAFLKTQYF. The CDR3 DNA reads TGTGCCAGTAGTGAACAGGGGGCGTTTTTAAAGACCCAGTACTTC.

This sequence joins TRBV6-2 or TRBV6-3 and TRBJ2-3, with 9 bases that match TRBD2. CDR1 and CDR2 (germline): MNHEY, SVGEGT. This CDR3 has 16 amino acids. The junction had 5 bases not matched to a gene; V was cut back by 0 bases and J by 4 bases. The DNA of the CDR3 is TGTGCCAGCAGTTACTCCCCTGGCGGGAGGGCAGATACGCAGTATTTT. The encoded protein is CASSYSPGGRADTQYF.

The gene calls are TRBV7-2 and TRBJ1-6; 10 nucleotides agree with TRBD1. V dropped 2 bases and J dropped 9; count of bases not matched to a gene: 4. This CDR3 has 15 residues. The germline CDR1 and CDR2 sequences are SGHTA and FQGNSA. DNA of the CDR3: TGTGCCAGCAGCTTATGGAGGGACAGGGGTTCACCCCTCCACTTT. Its protein product is CASSLWRDRGSPLHF.

This chain joins TRBV7-2 and TRBJ1-3; D remains ambiguous. Deletions cut 1 base from V and 3 bases from J, with 10 bases between. This CDR3 contains 15 residues. The germline CDR1 and CDR2 sequences are SGHTA and FQGNSA. The CDR3 reads CASSLDVGVGNTIYF. CDR3 coding DNA: TGTGCCAGCAGCTTAGATGTCGGGGTTGGAAACACCATATATTTT.

J is TRBJ2-7 and V is TRBV28; 8 nucleotides align to TRBD2. The CDR3 runs to 13 residues. Trimming at V came to 7 bases and at J to 3 bases, leaving 5 bases not matched to a gene. Germline loops: CDR1 MDHEN, CDR2 SYDVKM. CDR3 region: CASKAGANYEQYF. DNA for the CDR3: TGTGCCAGCAAAGCGGGGGCGAACTACGAGCAGTACTTC.

The chain is built from TRBV14 and TRBJ1-1, with 7 bases identical to TRBD1. The junction had 5 bases not matched to a gene; V was cut back by 3 bases and J by 1 base. The CDR3 is 15 residues long. The germline CDR1 and CDR2 sequences are SGHDN and FVKESK. The CDR3 region has the DNA TGTGCCAGCAGCCACCGACAGGGATGGAACACTGAAGCTTTCTTT. It translates to CASSHRQGWNTEAFF.

The V call is TRBV13, the J call TRBJ2-7, with D possibly being TRBD1 (6 bases). V was shortened by 0 bases and J by 2 bases, with 8 bases between the two germline ends. From germline, CDR1 is PRHDT and CDR2 FYEKMQ (reference sequence). The CDR3 covers 14 residues. CDR3 in amino acids: CASSLGDSTYEQYF. The CDR3 nucleotides read TGTGCCAGCAGCTTAGGGGACAGCACCTACGAGCAGTACTTC.

This clone has only a few counts. The rearrangement uses TRBV29-1 and TRBJ2-4, with TRBD1 matching 10 bases. V dropped 6 bases and J dropped 8; count of bases not matched to a gene: 7. The CDR3 runs to 13 residues. CDR1 is SQVTM and CDR2 is ANQGSEA in the germline V gene. The CDR3 DNA follows: TGCAGCGTCACTTGGGACAGGGGTGACATTCAGTACTTC. It encodes CSVTWDRGDIQYF.

The chain recombines TRBV7-6 with TRBJ2-5, with TRBD2 identical over 7 bases. The CDR3 runs to 14 residues. Germline V gives CDR1 SGHVS, CDR2 FNYEAQ. V gave up 5 bases and J gave up 5 bases; unmatched junction bases: 8. The CDR3 here is CASSLAPGGETQYF. CDR3 coding DNA: TGTGCCAGCAGCCTCGCCCCCGGGGGGGAGACCCAGTACTTC.

The genes are TRBV21-1 and TRBJ2-1; the table's D call TRBD1 went unverified against the DNA. TRBV21-1 represents a pseudogene. The CDR3 contains 16 residues. Written as DNA, the CDR3 is TGTGCCAGCAGCAAGGACAATGTTAAGGGCTACAATGAGCAGTTCTTC. Its translation: CASSKDNVKGYNEQFF.

V and J are TRBV19 and TRBJ1-1; 10 bases map to TRBD1. Germline V CDR1 and CDR2: LNHDA, SQIVND (reference sequence). This CDR3 comprises 15 residues. The V segment lost 3 bases and the J segment 5 bases; nucleotides outside the gene matches: 6. As DNA, the CDR3 is TGTGCCAGTAGTATGGTGCGGACAGGGGGGACTGAAGCTTTCTTT. Translation: CASSMVRTGGTEAFF. Full variable domain (missing parts from reference TRBV19 and TRBJ1-1): DGGITQSPKYLFRKEGQNVTLSCEQNLNHDAMYWYRQDPGQGLRLIYYSQIVNDFQKGDIAEGYSVSREKKESFPLTVTSAQKNPTAFYLCASSMVRTGGTEAFFGQGTRLTVV.